This T cell receptor beta chain is from a study of blood T cell repertoires in COVID-19. The germline V gene has CDR1 SGHRS and CDR2 YFSETQ. This CDR3 contains 14 residues. V dropped 1 base and J dropped 3 bases, with 10 bases sitting between them. Using immunoSEQ multiplex PCR, the repertoire was profiled, and TCRdb retains in-frame clones only, with some absent. The sample lists 80,000 to 100,000 clones, around 80% occurring once. This TCR came from a man aged 70-80 years with acute or convalescent COVID-19. Material: peripheral blood. J is TRBJ1-2 and V is TRBV5-1; weak D call: TRBD1 (6 bases). The CDR3 sequence is CASSLQGFDYGYTF. The CDR3 nucleotides are TGCGCCAGCAGCTTGCAGGGGTTCGACTATGGCTACACCTTC.